This is a list of T cell receptor beta chains from one sample in a study of blood T cells in healthy people across ages. TCRdb reprocessed the 5' RACE reads via MiXCR and lists one record per CDR3 protein. The sample gives 1.4 million or so distinct CDR3 sequences, roughly two fifths of which show up once; approximately 4.1% is in the top ten. The specimen sequenced was blood. The source is a woman between 18 and 30 years old in good health. Both conserved end residues are part of each CDR3.

j_call,v_call,cdr3_aa
TRBJ1-1,TRBV6-2/TRBV6-3,CASSSLGGTGTEAFF
TRBJ1-2,TRBV20-1,CSASGRGPVYGYTF
TRBJ1-2,TRBV28,CASSYRVPNYGYTF
TRBJ2-7,TRBV25-1,CASSENNGGARRGDPYEQYF
TRBJ2-3,TRBV7-8,CPSIPLAGATDTQYF
TRBJ2-5,TRBV5-1,CASSGPHQETQYF
TRBJ2-5,TRBV12-5,CASGLPNSGGNQETQYF
TRBJ1-5,TRBV27,CASSLWGQVGNQPQHF
TRBJ2-5,TRBV11-2,CASNPGLQETQYF
TRBJ2-1,TRBV28,CASSLGGMSVSYNEQFF
TRBJ2-4,TRBV3-1,CASNQHRAKNIQYF
-,TRBV20-1,CSASGGLAGGKATASYNEQYF
TRBJ2-3,TRBV7-3,CASSLQPPADTQYF
TRBJ1-2,TRBV4-1,CASSRIPGTGYTF
TRBJ1-2,TRBV27,CASSLMGAQGYGYTF
TRBJ2-1,TRBV20-1,CSAEGGGATYNEQFF
TRBJ2-4,TRBV20-1,CSARKAGEYVQYF
TRBJ2-5,TRBV28,CASSLRRDSGRVGKETQYF
TRBJ2-7,TRBV11-2,CASSLGGTFNSYEQYF
TRBJ2-3,TRBV6-5,CASSYSSGGWADTQYF
TRBJ2-6,TRBV12-3/TRBV12-4,CASSSRGPPSGANVLTF
TRBJ2-1,TRBV7-6,CASSPQGVREQFF
TRBJ1-2,TRBV10-3,CAISEAESYHYGYTF
TRBJ1-5,TRBV6-6,CASSQRRGGSNQPQHF
TRBJ2-3,TRBV3-1,CASSQDPSTDTQYF
TRBJ1-2,TRBV9,CASSVGQGISFGYTF
TRBJ2-5,TRBV7-8,CASSSRPSQETQYF
TRBJ1-5,TRBV20-1,CSAADRMSNQPQHF